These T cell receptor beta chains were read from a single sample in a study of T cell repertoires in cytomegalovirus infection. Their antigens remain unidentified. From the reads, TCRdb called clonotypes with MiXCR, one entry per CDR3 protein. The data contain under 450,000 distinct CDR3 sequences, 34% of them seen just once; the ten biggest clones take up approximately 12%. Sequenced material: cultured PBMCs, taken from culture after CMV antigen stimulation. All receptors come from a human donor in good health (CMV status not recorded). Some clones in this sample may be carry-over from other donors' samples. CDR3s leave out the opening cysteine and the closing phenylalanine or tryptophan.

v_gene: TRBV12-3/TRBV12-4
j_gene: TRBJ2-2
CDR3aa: ASSLDANTGELF

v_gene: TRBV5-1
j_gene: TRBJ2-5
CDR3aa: ASGTGGIQETQY

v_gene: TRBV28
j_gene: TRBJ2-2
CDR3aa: ASSNSGSNTGELF

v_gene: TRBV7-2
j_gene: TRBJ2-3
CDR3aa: ASSNLAGLTDTQY

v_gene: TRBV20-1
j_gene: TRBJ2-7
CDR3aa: SATPSPSGWGTYEQY

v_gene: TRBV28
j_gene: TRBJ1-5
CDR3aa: ASSPGQGRGAQH

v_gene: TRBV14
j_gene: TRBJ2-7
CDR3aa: ASSQSPQQY

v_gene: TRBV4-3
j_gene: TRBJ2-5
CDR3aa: ASSQGLGAETQY

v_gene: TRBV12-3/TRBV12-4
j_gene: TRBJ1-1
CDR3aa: ASNTGEKMNTEAF

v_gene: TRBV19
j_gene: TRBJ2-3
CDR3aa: ASTSRGGTQY

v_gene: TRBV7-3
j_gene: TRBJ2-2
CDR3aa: ASSYQPVGNTGELF

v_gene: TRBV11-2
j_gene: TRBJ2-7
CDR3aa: ASSLPDLAGGYEQY

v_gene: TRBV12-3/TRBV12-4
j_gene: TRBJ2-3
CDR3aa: ASSPVTTDTQY